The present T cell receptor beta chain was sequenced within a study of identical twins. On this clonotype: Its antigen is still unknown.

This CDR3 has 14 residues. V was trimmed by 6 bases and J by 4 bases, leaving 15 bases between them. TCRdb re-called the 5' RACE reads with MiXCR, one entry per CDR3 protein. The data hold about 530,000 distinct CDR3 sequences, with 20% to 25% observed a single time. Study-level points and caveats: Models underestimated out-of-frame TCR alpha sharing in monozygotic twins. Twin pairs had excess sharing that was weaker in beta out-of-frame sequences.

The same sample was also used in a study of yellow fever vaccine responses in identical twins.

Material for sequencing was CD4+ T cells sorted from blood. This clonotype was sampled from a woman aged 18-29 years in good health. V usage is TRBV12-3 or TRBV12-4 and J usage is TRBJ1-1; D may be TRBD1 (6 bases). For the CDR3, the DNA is TGTGCCAGCAGCCCCAGGGGTTATTCCACTGAAGCTTTCTTT. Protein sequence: CASSPRGYSTEAFF.